This T cell receptor beta chain was documented in a study of OX40 agonist ivuxolimab in advanced cancers. Study as a whole: Dose-escalation patients suffered from hepatocellular carcinoma, melanoma, renal cell or head and neck cancer. Age averaged around 58 years (range roughly 23 to 79), and 80% to 90% were male. Previous treatment with anti-PD-1, anti-PD-L1 or anti-CTLA-4 therapy was allowed; 30% to 50% had received some. Study-wide points: At doses 0.1 to 3.0 mg/kg, CD4+ and CD8+ clones expanded.

For this clone: As yet, its antigen is unknown.

TCRdb keeps only in-frame clones here, not all; method: immunoSEQ multiplex PCR. This sample has about 55,000 clones, with around nine tenths found just once. The CDR3 length is 15 residues. Germline trimming cut 7 bases from V and 4 bases from J; bases unmatched to any gene: 7. Per the germline V gene, CDR1 is MDHEN and CDR2 is SYDVKM. The TCR originated in an adult with an advanced solid tumor such as melanoma, head and neck, liver or kidney cancer. The sample here was CD4+ or CD8+ T cells sorted from blood, taken in a trial of the OX40 agonist ivuxolimab. V gene TRBV28 combines with J gene TRBJ2-1; 10 bases are shared with TRBD2. The chain's CDR3 is CASTPTSGPYNEQFF. CDR3 DNA: TGTGCCAGCACCCCGACTAGCGGGCCTTACAATGAGCAGTTCTTC. The full variable domain, in which reference TRBV28 and TRBJ2-1 provide the parts outside the CDR3, is DVKVTQSSRYLVKRTGEKVFLECVQDMDHENMFWYRQDPGLGLRLIYFSYDVKMKEKGDIPEGYSVSREKKERFSLILESASTNQTSMYLCASTPTSGPYNEQFFGPGTRLTVL.